The clone carrying this T cell receptor beta chain was counted ten times or more. Its antigen is as yet unknown. This CDR3 contains 15 residues. With 4 bases removed from V and 3 bases from J, the gap between germline ends came to 15 bases. The V gene's germline CDR1 is SEHNR and CDR2 FQNEAQ (reference sequence). As for treatment: oral pan-JAK inhibitor, 5-10 mg twice daily. The investigators collected lesional scalp punch biopsies and peripheral blood from alopecia areata patients. The data derive from a study of CD8+ T cells in alopecia areata. Findings of the study overall: Under tofacitinib, numerous expanded lesional clonotypes remained detectable in scalp and blood. It was less clear whether patients shared TCRs than it was in mice, possibly because of HLA. Under tofacitinib, fewer expanded CD8+ clones appeared among the top 100 scalp clones.

cDNA reverse transcribed from extracted RNA served as the sequencing template. Assay: immunoSEQ multiplex PCR; the TCRdb copy retains only in-frame clones and omits some. Of approximately 160,000 clones listed, approximately 57% are singletons. The sequence came from a human donor with alopecia areata. The genes are TRBV7-9 and TRBJ1-1; a weak D match, TRBD1 (5 bases). The sequences come from CD4+ T cells sorted from blood, collected at week 24, from a patient treated with tofacitinib. The CDR3 spells CASSSRRKGDTEAFF. The CDR3 coding sequence is TGTGCCAGCAGCTCGCGACGAAAAGGGGACACTGAAGCTTTCTTT.